This TCR beta chain is from a study of shared clonotypes between healthy human individuals. The overall study: A donor's plate count was three for CD4 naive and three for CD4 memory; CD8 naive had two and CD8 memory one.

General observations from the study: Donor scarcity curtailed the genetic and exposure-history diversity represented herein.

Naive CD8 cells were CD45RO-negative, positively selected for CCR7, excluding terminally differentiated effector memory CD45RA+ cells. As originally analysed: ImmunoSEQ sequences covered only the junction and lacked quality scores; filtering therefore differed. Some clones are missing from TCRdb's copy, which holds only in-frame ones; the method was immunoSEQ multiplex PCR. V and J calls and clone size come straight from that table; D and trimming were deduced from the DNA. The sample includes millions of clones, about 95% of them seen just once. In regard to this clone: What it recognizes is unknown. The sample has other DNA sequences that encode this CDR3 too.

V dropped 2 bases and J dropped 0 bases, with 11 bases sitting between them. Germline CDR1 and CDR2: MNHEY and SMNVEV (reference sequence). The CDR3 sequence is 15 residues long. This TCR was sampled from a man aged 18 to 29 in good health. V and J are TRBV27 and TRBJ2-7; D unclear. The sequencing input was naive CD8+ T cells sorted from blood. The CDR3, as DNA: TGTGCCAGCAGTTTAGGCGGAGATAGCTCCTACGAGCAGTACTTC. Encoded protein: CASSLGGDSSYEQYF.